Sequencing of this T cell receptor (beta chain) was carried out in a study of blood T cell repertoires in COVID-19. At the level of the study: Donors in the United States, Italy and Spain gave samples during acute or convalescent COVID-19.

Original methodology: Estimation of nucleated cell counts was performed using reference gene primer amplification. Produced via immunoSEQ multiplex PCR; TCRdb's table is partial and in-frame only. Clone size and V and J calls were adopted from that table, with D and trimming inferred from the DNA. Of 200,000 to 250,000 clones listed, around 88% are singletons. Sequences were obtained from peripheral blood. This TCR was recovered from a man aged 18 to 35 with active or convalescent COVID-19.

The CDR3 nucleotides are TGTGCCAGCAGCCTTGACAGAGAGCAGTACTTC. Amino acid sequence: CASSLDREQYF. V and J are TRBV6-5 and TRBJ2-7; tentatively, D is TRBD1 (5 bases). Germline CDR1 and CDR2: MNHEY and SVGAGI. The CDR3 is 11 residues long. V was pared by 6 bases and J by 7 bases, with 10 bases between.